Below, 32 T cell receptor beta chains from the same sample are listed, as sequenced in a study of CD8+ T cells in alopecia areata. Treatment meaning: oral pan-JAK inhibitor, 5-10 mg twice daily. As the sequencing template, cDNA was produced by extracting RNA and reverse transcribing it. Assay used: immunoSEQ multiplex PCR; TCRdb lists only in-frame clones, some missing. Altogether 190,000 or so clones are present, nearly 60% being singletons, with the ten largest covering 5.5%. The sequences come from CD4+ T cells sorted from blood, collected at week 24, from a patient treated with tofacitinib. These receptors were taken from a human donor with alopecia areata.

This chain links TRBV28 with TRBJ2-1, with D uncertain. Trimming cost V 6 bases and J 6 bases, with 9 bases left between them. The CDR3 loop spans 12 amino acids. The germline V gene encodes CDR1 MDHEN and CDR2 SYDVKM. CDR3 amino acids: CASRNSPNEQFF. CDR3 sequence (DNA): TGTGCCAGCAGGAACAGTCCCAATGAGCAGTTCTTC.

The J gene is TRBJ1-4, the V gene TRBV5-6; possibly TRBD1 for D (5 bases). Trimming stripped 7 bases from V and 7 bases from J, with 14 bases between. CDR1 is SGHDT, CDR2 YYEEEE, per germline. There are 13 residues in the CDR3. The CDR3 region is CASLVAGTEKLFF. In DNA, the CDR3 is TGTGCCAGCCTCGTTGCCGGGACTGAAAAACTGTTTTTT.

The chain combines TRBV18 with TRBJ2-7; D might be TRBD1 or TRBD2, each matching 5 bases. CDR1 KGHSH and CDR2 LQKENI come from the germline V gene. The V gene lost 0 bases and the J gene lost 7 bases, with 16 bases spanning the gap. The CDR3 runs to 15 residues. The CDR3 spells CASSPPGRASMEQYF. The CDR3 DNA follows: TGTGCCAGCTCACCACCGGGACGGGCCTCGATGGAGCAGTACTTC.

J is TRBJ2-3 and V is TRBV27, with 13 bases matching TRBD2. The germline gives CDR1 MNHEY, CDR2 SMNVEV (reference sequence). Germline trimming cut 6 bases from V and 3 bases from J; bases unmatched to any gene: 3. This CDR3 has 15 amino acids. CDR3 nucleotides: TGTGCCAGCAGCCGGACTAGCGGGAGAACAGATACGCAGTATTTT. It specifies CASSRTSGRTDTQYF.

The chain uses TRBV5-4 and TRBJ2-2; possible D gene TRBD1, 6 bases. The germline V gene encodes CDR1 SGHNT and CDR2 YYREEE (reference sequence). V lost 6 bases to trimming and J lost 0 bases, with 12 bases between them. This CDR3 has 15 amino acids. DNA for the CDR3: TGTGCCAGCACCACAGACAGGACGAACACCGGGGAGCTGTTTTTT. Translation: CASTTDRTNTGELFF.

The chain links TRBV5-1 to TRBJ2-3; TRBD1 might be the D (5 bases). Trimming removed 4 bases from V and 0 bases from J, with 12 bases in between. This CDR3 has 15 amino acids. The V gene's germline CDR1 is SGHRS and CDR2 YFSETQ. The CDR3 here is CASSRTSESTDTQYF. The DNA for the CDR3 is TGCGCCAGCAGCCGGACAAGCGAGAGCACAGATACGCAGTATTTT.

The V call is TRBV9, the J call TRBJ2-1; D is undetermined. V shed 0 bases and J shed 6 bases, with 7 bases lying between them. The germline gives CDR1 SGDLS, CDR2 YYNGEE. The CDR3 covers 13 residues. CDR3 sequence (DNA): TGTGCCAGCAGCGTAGGAATCACCAATGAGCAGTTCTTC. This encodes CASSVGITNEQFF.

The V gene is TRBV4-1, the J gene TRBJ2-7, with 9 bases matching TRBD2. V trimming: 1 base; J trimming: 5 bases; junction bases outside the gene matches: 9. Per the germline V gene, CDR1 is MGHRA and CDR2 is YSYEKL. The CDR3 has 16 amino acids. CDR3 nucleotide sequence: TGCGCCAGCAGCCAAGTAATAGCGGGAGTCGACCACGAGCAGTACTTC. This codes for CASSQVIAGVDHEQYF.

This clone came up a few times. The V gene is TRBV30, the J gene TRBJ2-5; 7 positions match TRBD1. CDR3 size: 14 residues. Germline-derived CDR1 and CDR2 are GTSNPN and SVGIG (reference sequence). The V and J ends lost 3 bases and 6 bases, in that order; junction bases with no gene match: 10. CDR3 DNA: TGTGCCTGGAGCGGACAGGCCCTCCGACAGACCCAGTACTTC. It translates to CAWSGQALRQTQYF.

The DNA of the CDR3 is TGTGCCAGCAGTCTGGTAGCGGGAGTCTCTGAGACCCAGTACTTC. It translates to CASSLVAGVSETQYF. This chain links TRBV2 with TRBJ2-5; 9 bases agree with TRBD2. This CDR3 region has 15 residues. Germline CDR1 reads SNHLY; CDR2 reads FYNNEI. After removal of 5 bases from V and 5 bases from J, the junction contained 9 bases not matched to a gene.

The rearrangement links TRBV5-1 to TRBJ2-7, with unresolved D. This CDR3 is built from 12 residues. V shed 4 bases and J shed 3 bases, with 8 bases lying between them. The V gene's germline CDR1 is SGHRS and CDR2 YFSETQ. The CDR3, as DNA: TGCGCCAGCAGCATCGACTTCTACGAGCAGTACTTC. Translated, it gives CASSIDFYEQYF.

The gene calls are TRBV9 and TRBJ2-7, with D possibly matching TRBD1 (7 bases). Trimming took 3 bases from V and 0 from J, leaving 13 bases between them. Germline V gene lookup returns CDR1 SGDLS and CDR2 YYNGEE. This CDR3 has 15 amino acids. DNA of the CDR3: TGTGCCAGCAGCGCTGGAGGGACAGTCTCCTACGAGCAGTACTTC. Translated, it gives CASSAGGTVSYEQYF. Supplemented by reference TRBV9 and TRBJ2-7, the full variable domain reads DSGVTQTPKHLITATGQRVTLRCSPRSGDLSVYWYQQSLDQGLQFLIQYYNGEERAKGNILERFSAQQFPDLHSELNLSSLELGDSALYFCASSAGGTVSYEQYFGPGTRLTVT.

The rearrangement links TRBV30 to TRBJ2-2; 9 bases map to TRBD1. Per germline, CDR1 GTSNPN and CDR2 SVGIG (reference sequence). CDR3 length: 14 residues. J lost 4 bases, V lost 3 bases, and 3 bases had no gene match. The CDR3 nucleotides are TGTGCCTGGAGACAGGGGGCGAGCACCGGGGAGCTGTTTTTT. Residues: CAWRQGASTGELFF.

This chain connects TRBV5-1 to TRBJ2-7, with 12 nucleotides matching TRBD2. The CDR3 is 15 amino acids. Looked up from germline, CDR1 is SGHRS and CDR2 is YFSETQ. Trimming at V came to 0 bases and at J to 3 bases, leaving 1 base not matched to a gene. In DNA form, the CDR3 reads TGCGCCAGCAGCTTGGGGACTAGCGGGAACTACGAGCAGTACTTC. This encodes CASSLGTSGNYEQYF.

This clone was recorded a few times. The chain joins TRBV7-6 to TRBJ1-6; no reliable D call. The CDR3 loop spans 9 amino acids. Germline CDR1 reads SGHVS; CDR2 reads FNYEAQ. The CDR3 DNA reads as TGTGCTAATGACTCACCCCTCCACTTT. Protein sequence: CANDSPLHF.

This clone was observed a handful of times. The chain combines TRBV7-2 with TRBJ2-5; 8 positions match TRBD1. Per germline, CDR1 SGHTA and CDR2 FQGNSA. V lost 1 base, J lost 2 bases, and 9 bases stayed unmatched. The CDR3 is made up of 17 amino acids. CDR3: CASSLGQGAPLQETQYF. The CDR3 DNA reads as TGTGCCAGCAGCTTAGGGCAGGGGGCCCCCCTACAAGAGACCCAGTACTTC.

This clone showed up many times. The chain employs TRBV19 and TRBJ2-1; weak D call: TRBD2 (6 bases). The CDR3 contains 13 residues. Trimming took off 4 bases at V and 6 bases at J, with 10 bases between the two ends. Germline CDR1 LNHDA, CDR2 SQIVND (reference sequence). CDR3 sequence reads: CASSSGTRNEQFF. As DNA, the CDR3 is TGTGCCAGTAGTAGTGGGACTCGCAATGAGCAGTTCTTC.

The V call is TRBV4-1, the J call TRBJ2-5; no clear D gene. The CDR3 runs to 15 residues. Looked up from germline, CDR1 is MGHRA and CDR2 is YSYEKL. Trimming shortened V by 0 bases and J by 4 bases, and 12 bases separated the two germline ends. The CDR3 nucleotides are TGCGCCAGCAGCCAAGATCCTCACGGCTCAGAGACCCAGTACTTC. Translating it yields CASSQDPHGSETQYF.

The J gene is TRBJ1-1, the V gene TRBV27, with D tentatively TRBD1 (6 bases). This CDR3 region has 12 residues. Germline values: CDR1 MNHEY, CDR2 SMNVEV (reference sequence). Trimming removed 7 bases from V and 8 bases from J, with 14 bases in between. CDR3 in amino acids: CASKTFQGEAFF. DNA of the CDR3: TGTGCCAGCAAAACTTTCCAGGGGGAAGCTTTCTTT.

The chain employs TRBV7-2 and TRBJ2-3; 7 positions agree with TRBD1. This CDR3 has 12 amino acids. V shed 5 bases, J shed 6 bases, and the junction held 2 bases outside the gene matches. Germline CDR1 is SGHTA and CDR2 is FQGNSA. The CDR3 DNA sequence: TGTGCCAGCAGCACGACAGGGGATACGCAGTATTTT. Protein: CASSTTGDTQYF. Based on the CDR3 plus reference TRBV7-2 and TRBJ2-3, the full variable domain is GAGVSQSPSNKVTEKGKDVELRCDPISGHTALYWYRQSLGQGLEFLIYFQGNSAPDKSGLPSDRFSAERTGGSVSTLTIQRTQQEDSAVYLCASSTTGDTQYFGPGTRLTVL.

The gene calls are TRBV2 and TRBJ2-3; no definite D call. The V and J ends lost 6 bases and 1 base respectively, with 14 bases between them. Germline V gene sequence: CDR1 SNHLY, CDR2 FYNNEI. This CDR3 region has 15 residues. The CDR3 loop reads CASSKSLFGTDTQYF. CDR3 nucleotides: TGTGCCAGCAGCAAGAGCTTGTTCGGCACAGATACGCAGTATTTT.

The table lists this clone with a count of one. V and J are TRBV7-2 and TRBJ2-7; no definite D call. V was clipped by 5 bases and J by 3 bases, with 8 bases between them. The V gene's germline CDR1 is SGHTA and CDR2 FQGNSA. CDR3 length: 12 residues. The CDR3 sequence: CASSATFYEQYF. In DNA form, the CDR3 reads TGTGCCAGCAGCGCAACGTTCTACGAGCAGTACTTC.

V and J are TRBV5-1 and TRBJ2-1, with 7 bases that match TRBD2. V trimming: 1 base; J trimming: 9 bases; junction bases outside the gene matches: 13. This CDR3 is 16 amino acids long. Germline V gene sequence: CDR1 SGHRS, CDR2 YFSETQ. CDR3 region: CASSLHFAGARSEQFF. For the CDR3, the DNA is TGCGCCAGCAGCTTGCATTTTGCGGGAGCCCGCAGTGAGCAGTTCTTC.

This clone was recorded a few times. The V call is TRBV30, the J call TRBJ1-1, with 10 bases that match TRBD1. This CDR3 contains 14 residues. V was clipped by 4 bases and J by 0 bases; unmatched bases: 2. CDR1 is GTSNPN, CDR2 SVGIG, per germline (reference sequence). CDR3 amino acids: CAWKGQGMNTEAFF. CDR3 DNA sequence: TGTGCCTGGAAGGGACAGGGGATGAACACTGAAGCTTTCTTT.

The rearrangement joins TRBV30 to TRBJ2-2; D gene uncertain. V gave up 2 bases and J gave up 6 bases, with 10 bases separating them. Per germline, CDR1 GTSNPN and CDR2 SVGIG (reference sequence). This CDR3 is 13 amino acids long. CDR3 amino acids: CAWSMLIAGELFF. The CDR3 DNA reads as TGTGCCTGGAGTATGTTAATAGCCGGGGAGCTGTTTTTT.

The chain links TRBV5-1 to TRBJ2-3; possible D gene TRBD2, 5 bases. The germline V and J ends were trimmed by 4 bases and 1 base, with 10 bases remaining between them. Per the germline V gene, CDR1 is SGHRS and CDR2 is YFSETQ. The CDR3 runs 14 residues. The CDR3 DNA follows: TGCGCCAGCAGCGCAGTTAGCGGCACAGATACGCAGTATTTT. Translation: CASSAVSGTDTQYF.

The chain is built from TRBV2 and TRBJ2-7, with TRBD1 matching 8 bases. This CDR3 region has 14 residues. V was pared by 5 bases and J by 1 base, with 4 bases of the junction left unmatched. The V gene's germline CDR1 is SNHLY and CDR2 FYNNEI. CDR3 sequence (DNA): TGTGCCAGCAGTAGGGACAGGCGGTCCTACGAGCAGTACTTC. This encodes CASSRDRRSYEQYF.

This clone was observed a few times. The V call is TRBV5-1, the J call TRBJ1-2, with D possibly TRBD1 on 6 matching bases. Trimming took 4 bases from V and 4 from J, leaving 14 bases between them. The CDR3 has 14 amino acids. Germline V gene sequence: CDR1 SGHRS, CDR2 YFSETQ. CDR3 in amino acids: CASSRDTSTYGYTF. Here the CDR3 DNA reads TGCGCCAGCAGCCGGGACACCTCGACCTATGGCTACACCTTC.

In its sample, this clone was seen a few times. V usage is TRBV7-2 and J usage is TRBJ1-2; D perhaps matches TRBD1 (5 bases). Trimming left V 1 base short and J 2 bases short, with 5 bases between. Germline values: CDR1 SGHTA, CDR2 FQGNSA. The CDR3 consists of 13 residues. The CDR3 coding sequence is TGTGCCAGCAGCTTAGGACAGAACTATGGCTACACCTTC. It codes for CASSLGQNYGYTF.

This clone appeared once. The chain links TRBV4-2 to TRBJ2-2; 11 bases are a match to TRBD2. The V and J ends lost 0 bases and 3 bases, in that order; junction bases with no gene match: 3. The CDR3 extends over 17 amino acids. Per germline, CDR1 LGHNA and CDR2 YNFKEQ. The CDR3, as DNA: TGTGCCAGCAGCCAAGATAGCGGGGGGGCCGACACCGGGGAGCTGTTTTTT. Translation gives CASSQDSGGADTGELFF.

As regards this clone: A read error may produce the germline difference seen at one junction end. This chain connects TRBV4-2 to TRBJ1-2; 9 nucleotides match TRBD1. The germline V gene encodes CDR1 LGHNA and CDR2 YNFKEQ. The CDR3 length is 13 residues. The DNA of the CDR3 is TGTGCCAGCAGCCTAAATAAGAACCGGGACAGGGACTTC. This gives the protein CASSLNKNRDRDF.

The chain combines TRBV18 with TRBJ1-2; unclear D gene. This CDR3 comprises 14 residues. From germline, CDR1 is KGHSH and CDR2 LQKENI. The V gene lost 0 bases and the J gene lost 8 bases, with 13 bases spanning the gap. The CDR3 DNA reads TGTGCCAGCTCACCACCGGACCGAACTCGAGGCTACACCTTC. Its translation is CASSPPDRTRGYTF.